The 23 T cell receptor beta chains below come from one sample, sequenced in a study of blood T cell repertoires in COVID-19. TCRdb's copy holds only in-frame clones and misses some; the assay was immunoSEQ multiplex PCR. Counted here are approximately 360,000 clones, 70% to 90% occurring once; the ten biggest clones make up around 1.9%. The material sequenced was PBMCs or T cells enriched from blood (not recorded which). The receptors were sampled from a man aged 35 to 55 in a cohort exposed to, infected with or recovered from COVID-19 (not recorded which).

The chain couples TRBV5-1 to TRBJ2-2; D is undetermined. V was clipped by 0 bases and J by 1 base, with 4 bases between them. The germline V gene has CDR1 SGHRS and CDR2 YFSETQ. This CDR3 has 14 residues. CDR3 DNA: TGCGCCAGCAGCTTGGTTCGGAACACCGGGGAGCTGTTTTTT. It is translated as CASSLVRNTGELFF.

This chain uses TRBV3-1 (or the pseudogene TRBV3-2) with TRBJ1-3; 9 nucleotides align to TRBD1. V lost 5 bases, J lost 5 bases, and 1 base stayed unmatched. The CDR3 is made up of 13 amino acids. From germline, CDR1 is LGHDT and CDR2 YNNKEL (reference sequence). CDR3 nucleotides: TGTGCCAGCAGCACAGGGGGCAGAAACACCATATATTTT. It specifies CASSTGGRNTIYF.

In its sample, this clone was seen a few times. CDR3 nucleotide sequence: TGTGCCAGCGAAACCTCGCAGCGGGCCGAGACCCAGTACTTC. Residues: CASETSQRAETQYF. The chain is built from TRBV28 and TRBJ2-5, with D perhaps TRBD2 (6 bases). Germline V gene data show CDR1 as MDHEN and CDR2 as SYDVKM. V was shortened by 8 bases and J by 5 bases, with 18 bases between the two germline ends. The CDR3 is made up of 14 amino acids.

This CDR3 is CASSLGTSGYNEQFF. DNA for the CDR3: TGTGCCAGCAGCTTAGGGACTAGCGGCTACAATGAGCAGTTCTTC. The chain couples TRBV11-3 to TRBJ2-1; 10 bases line up with TRBD2. The length of the CDR3 is 15 residues. Per the germline V gene, CDR1 is SGHNT and CDR2 is YENEEA. Unmatched junction bases numbered 0, after V lost 1 base and J lost 3 bases.

V is TRBV7-9 and J is TRBJ1-2, with D perhaps TRBD1 (5 bases). V was shortened by 6 bases and J by 5 bases, with 13 bases between the two germline ends. CDR1 is SEHNR and CDR2 is FQNEAQ in the germline V gene (reference sequence). CDR3 size: 13 residues. In DNA, the CDR3 is TGTGCCAGCAGGGCTGACAGAGAGTATGGCTACACCTTC. Its protein is CASRADREYGYTF.

V is TRBV5-1 and J is TRBJ2-1; 12 bases line up with TRBD2. J was trimmed by 7 bases and V by 0 bases; bases with no gene match: 8. The CDR3 is made up of 17 amino acids. The germline V gene has CDR1 SGHRS and CDR2 YFSETQ. This chain's CDR3 is CASSLARLAGAGNEQFF. CDR3 nucleotides: TGCGCCAGCAGCTTGGCCCGACTAGCGGGAGCAGGGAATGAGCAGTTCTTC.

The chain carries TRBV5-4 and TRBJ1-6; possibly TRBD1 for D (6 bases). This CDR3 is built from 14 residues. Germline-derived CDR1 and CDR2 are SGHNT and YYREEE (reference sequence). V lost 4 bases, J lost 6 bases, and 11 bases lay in between. For the CDR3, the DNA is TGTGCCAGCAGCCCCGGGACACCTAATTCACCCCTCCACTTT. Encoded protein: CASSPGTPNSPLHF.

The chain links TRBV10-3 to TRBJ1-5, with 7 bases lining up with TRBD1. This CDR3 is built from 15 residues. After removal of 4 bases from V and 2 bases from J, the junction contained 5 bases not matched to a gene. The V gene's germline CDR1 is ENHRY and CDR2 SYGVKD. Here the CDR3 DNA reads TGTGCCATCAGTGTAGGGCAGGGGGGCAATCAGCCCCAGCATTTT. It is translated as CAISVGQGGNQPQHF.

The V and J genes are TRBV7-2 and TRBJ2-3; possibly TRBD2 for D (6 bases). V was cut by 5 bases and J by 1 base, with 16 bases left in between. The length of the CDR3 is 16 residues. CDR1 and CDR2 from the germline V gene are SGHTA and FQGNSA. The CDR3 DNA is TGTGCCAGCAGCCCAAGGGCGGGATTTGGCACAGATACGCAGTATTTT. Translated: CASSPRAGFGTDTQYF.

V is TRBV5-1 and J is TRBJ2-3, with 7 bases identical to TRBD1. The CDR3 length is 14 residues. CDR1 and CDR2 from the germline V gene are SGHRS and YFSETQ. V lost 0 bases to trimming and J lost 3 bases; unmatched junction nucleotides: 1. The DNA of the CDR3 is TGCGCCAGCAGCTTGGGCAGGGGGACAGATACGCAGTATTTT. Protein product: CASSLGRGTDTQYF.

V gene TRBV29-1 combines with J gene TRBJ2-1; D gene unclear. In germline, CDR1 is SQVTM, CDR2 ANQGSEA. Trimming pared 4 bases from V and 0 bases from J, leaving 7 bases between. The length of the CDR3 is 13 residues. This chain's CDR3 is CSVGLSSYNEQFF. The CDR3 DNA reads as TGCAGCGTTGGACTTAGCTCCTACAATGAGCAGTTCTTC.

This chain links TRBV7-8 with TRBJ2-2; 13 bases fit TRBD2. The V gene's germline CDR1 is SGHVS and CDR2 FQNEAQ. The CDR3 covers 18 residues. The J segment lost 4 bases and the V segment lost 5 bases, leaving 10 bases of the junction unmatched. The CDR3 spells CASSKRTSGSSVTGELFF. The CDR3 region has the DNA TGTGCCAGCAGCAAAAGGACTAGCGGGAGTTCGGTCACCGGGGAGCTGTTTTTT.

This clone was observed a single time. V usage is TRBV7-2 and J usage is TRBJ2-3, with no clear D. Germline CDR1 and CDR2: SGHTA and FQGNSA. The CDR3 has 14 residues. Trimming removed 3 bases from V and 0 bases from J, with 7 bases in between. The CDR3 DNA sequence: TGTGCCAGCAGCTTCCAGTCTAGCACAGATACGCAGTATTTT. This sequence encodes CASSFQSSTDTQYF.

This sequence joins TRBV5-1 and TRBJ1-2; 7 bases match TRBD1. The junction had 7 bases not matched to a gene; V was cut back by 2 bases and J by 3 bases. Germline loops: CDR1 SGHRS, CDR2 YFSETQ. This CDR3 comprises 15 residues. The DNA of the CDR3 is TGCGCCAGCAGCTTCGGACAGGCCGGAGACTATGGCTACACCTTC. Protein: CASSFGQAGDYGYTF.

The chain recombines TRBV7-9 with TRBJ1-1; the D gene is possibly TRBD1 (5 bases). The germline V gene encodes CDR1 SEHNR and CDR2 FQNEAQ (reference sequence). Trimming took off 3 bases at V and 1 base at J, with 6 bases between the two ends. CDR3 length: 13 amino acids. This CDR3 is CASSFQGNTEAFF. CDR3 sequence (DNA): TGTGCCAGCAGCTTCCAGGGGAACACTGAAGCTTTCTTT.

V usage is TRBV2 and J usage is TRBJ1-1; 8 positions agree with TRBD1. Germline V lookup: CDR1 SNHLY, CDR2 FYNNEI. V lost 3 bases to trimming and J lost 4 bases; unmatched junction nucleotides: 4. CDR3 length: 14 residues. The CDR3 DNA sequence: TGTGCCAGCAGTGACCAGGGGGCGGCCACTGAAGCTTTCTTT. Residues: CASSDQGAATEAFF. The full variable domain, its missing parts supplied by reference TRBV2 and TRBJ1-1, is EPEVTQTPSHQVTQMGQEVILRCVPISNHLYFYWYRQILGQKVEFLVSFYNNEISEKSEIFDDQFSVERPDGSNFTLKIRSTKLEDSAMYFCASSDQGAATEAFFGQGTRLTVV.

This clone was recorded only once. J is TRBJ1-2 and V is TRBV3-1 (or the pseudogene TRBV3-2), with TRBD1 matching over 9 bases. The CDR3 has 13 residues. Germline CDR1 LGHDT, CDR2 YNNKEL (reference sequence). The ends lost 4 bases at V and 5 bases at J; junction bases unmatched: 2. The CDR3 coding sequence is TGTGCCAGCAGCCGACAGGGGGAGTATGGCTACACCTTC. This encodes CASSRQGEYGYTF.

The V gene is TRBV10-3, the J gene TRBJ1-1; a weak D match, TRBD1 (5 bases). Trimming cost V 0 bases and J 4 bases, with 12 bases left between them. Germline V gene lookup returns CDR1 ENHRY and CDR2 SYGVKD. CDR3 length: 15 residues. The CDR3 loop is CAISESNGGSTEAFF. The CDR3 region has the DNA TGTGCCATCAGTGAGTCGAACGGGGGAAGCACTGAAGCTTTCTTT.

The chain has TRBV6-5 and TRBJ1-4, with TRBD1 matching over 9 bases. The CDR3 loop spans 14 amino acids. Germline CDR1 is MNHEY and CDR2 is SVGAGI. V shed 6 bases and J 3 bases; nucleotides not matched to a gene: 2. The CDR3 sequence: CASRTGGANEKLFF. CDR3 DNA sequence: TGTGCCAGCAGGACAGGGGGGGCTAATGAAAAACTGTTTTTT.

The V gene is TRBV27, the J gene TRBJ1-2; TRBD1 matches 9 bases. CDR3 length: 15 residues. Trimming took 2 bases from V and 8 from J; bases not matched to a gene: 9. Germline V gene lookup returns CDR1 MNHEY and CDR2 SMNVEV (reference sequence). CDR3 loop: CASSLMGQGSRGYTF. In nucleotides, the CDR3 is TGTGCCAGCAGTTTAATGGGACAGGGAAGTCGGGGCTACACCTTC.

The chain is built from TRBV7-8 and TRBJ2-1; D perhaps matches TRBD1 (5 bases). Germline V gene data show CDR1 as SGHVS and CDR2 as FQNEAQ. The CDR3 runs to 15 residues. Deletions cut 2 bases from V and 7 bases from J, with 15 bases between. This CDR3 reads CASSLQGGGVNEQFF. The CDR3, as DNA: TGTGCCAGCAGCTTACAGGGTGGTGGGGTGAATGAGCAGTTCTTC.

The V and J genes are TRBV29-1 and TRBJ1-3, with 8 bases lining up with TRBD1. There are 14 residues in the CDR3. J gave up 2 bases and V 4 bases, and 4 bases lay outside the gene matches. The germline V gene encodes CDR1 SQVTM and CDR2 ANQGSEA. The CDR3 spells CSVGPGGPGNTIYF. In DNA form, the CDR3 reads TGCAGCGTTGGCCCAGGGGGCCCTGGAAACACCATATATTTT.

The V and J genes are TRBV4-2 and TRBJ2-1, with 10 bases lining up with TRBD2. CDR1 LGHNA and CDR2 YNFKEQ come from the germline V gene. With V trimmed by 1 base and J by 5 bases, 5 bases remained unmatched. This CDR3 contains 16 residues. The CDR3 is CASSQAGLASDNEQFF. CDR3 bases: TGTGCCAGCAGCCAAGCGGGACTAGCGAGCGACAATGAGCAGTTCTTC.